The rows below give T cell receptor beta chains drawn from one sample of a study of T cell changes during pregnancy in multiple sclerosis. Data came from immunoSEQ multiplex PCR; TCRdb stores just in-frame clones and leaves some out. The data contain around 57,000 clones, 85% to 90% of them singletons. Sequencing used peripheral blood, obtained in the first trimester of pregnancy. Source of these receptors: a female donor in good health, enrolled as a control in a pregnancy study. Both conserved end residues are part of each CDR3. Fields, in order: J gene, clone size, V gene, D gene, CDR3 DNA, CDR3 protein. D genes are given only for firm matches. Expanded clones get a size class; other rows say once, few or many, or leave the size out.

TRBJ2-3 | NA | TRBV6-6 | TRBD2 | TGTGCCAGCAGTCTACCCGGGGGGGCCAATACGCAGTATTTT | CASSLPGGANTQYF
TRBJ2-2 | NA | TRBV19 | NA | TGTGCCAGTAGTCCCCTCGGGGAGCTGTTTTTT | CASSPLGELFF
TRBJ2-2 | NA | TRBV4-2 | NA | TGTGCCAGCAGCCAAGTCACGGGTACCGGGGAGCTGTTTTTT | CASSQVTGTGELFF
TRBJ2-7 | NA | TRBV5-1 | NA | TGCGCCAGCAGCTTGCACAGCCCGACCTACGAGCAGTACTTC | CASSLHSPTYEQYF
TRBJ1-5 | NA | TRBV19 | TRBD1 | TGTGCCAGCGTTACAGGGGGCCATCAGCCCCAGCATTTT | CASVTGGHQPQHF
TRBJ2-7 | NA | TRBV30 | NA | TGTGCCTGGAGTGTACAGCCCGCCAGGGGATCCTACGAGCAGTACTTC | CAWSVQPARGSYEQYF
TRBJ1-1 | NA | TRBV4-2 | TRBD1 | TGTGCCAGCAGCCAAGACCACCCACAGGGGGCGCGCACTGAAGCTTTCTTT | CASSQDHPQGARTEAFF
TRBJ2-7 | NA | TRBV7-2 | TRBD2 | TGTGCCAGCAGCTTATCACCAACTAGCGGGGGCCACGAGCAGTACTTC | CASSLSPTSGGHEQYF
TRBJ2-7 | NA | TRBV7-9 | TRBD1 | TGTGCCAGCAGCCGGGGACAGGGAGTCTACGAGCAGTACTTC | CASSRGQGVYEQYF
TRBJ2-1 | NA | TRBV7-2 | TRBD2 | TGTGCCAGCAGCTCCCACCTCGGGGGGGGCTCCTACAATGAGCAGTTCTTC | CASSSHLGGGSYNEQFF
TRBJ1-2 | few | TRBV9 | NA | TGTGCCAGCAGCGCCACTACGCCCTCGACGGGCTACACCTTC | CASSATTPSTGYTF
TRBJ2-2 | NA | TRBV7-6 | TRBD2 | TGTGCCAGCAGCTACCCGGGACTAGCGGGGGGCGCCCGGGAGCTGTTTTTT | CASSYPGLAGGARELFF
TRBJ1-6 | NA | TRBV2 | NA | TGTGCCAGCAGTGAATCCGGACAAAGAAATTCACCCCTCCACTTT | CASSESGQRNSPLHF
TRBJ2-2 | NA | TRBV27 | NA | TGTGCCAGCAGTTTACAGGGTGGCACCGGGGAGCTGTTTTTT | CASSLQGGTGELFF
TRBJ2-7 | NA | TRBV7-9 | TRBD1 | TGTGCCAGCAGATACGCCGAAACAGGGGGCGAGCAGTACTTC | CASRYAETGGEQYF
TRBJ2-7 | NA | TRBV9 | NA | TGTGCCAGCAGCTCCTCGGCAGGTAGCTACGAGCAGTACTTC | CASSSSAGSYEQYF
TRBJ1-2 | NA | TRBV5-4 | NA | TGTGCCAGCAGCTTGCCGGCGGCAGCGGCTGGCTACACCTTC | CASSLPAAAAGYTF
TRBJ1-2 | NA | TRBV5-6 | NA | TGTGCCAGCAGCTCCGGGTCCTATGGCTACACCTTC | CASSSGSYGYTF
TRBJ2-7 | NA | TRBV20-1 | TRBD1 | TGCAGTCCGGGACAGGGCTACGAGCAGTACTTC | CSPGQGYEQYF